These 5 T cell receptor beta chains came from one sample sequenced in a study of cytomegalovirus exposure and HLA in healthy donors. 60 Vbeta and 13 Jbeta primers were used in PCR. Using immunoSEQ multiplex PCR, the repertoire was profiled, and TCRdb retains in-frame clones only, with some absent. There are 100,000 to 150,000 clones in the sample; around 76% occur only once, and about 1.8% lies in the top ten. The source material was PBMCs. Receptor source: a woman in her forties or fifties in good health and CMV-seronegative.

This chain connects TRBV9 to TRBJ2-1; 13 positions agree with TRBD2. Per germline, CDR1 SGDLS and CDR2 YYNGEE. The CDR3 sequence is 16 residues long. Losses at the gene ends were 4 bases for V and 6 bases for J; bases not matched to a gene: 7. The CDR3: CASSPKTSGRANEQFF. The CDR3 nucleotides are TGTGCCAGCAGCCCTAAAACTAGCGGGAGGGCCAATGAGCAGTTCTTC.

In nucleotides, the CDR3 is TGTGCCAGCAGCACCCGACTAGCGGGAAGGCAAGAGACCCAGTACTTC. It encodes CASSTRLAGRQETQYF. The V call is TRBV7-2, the J call TRBJ2-5; 11 bases map to TRBD2. The V and J ends lost 5 bases and 2 bases, in that order; junction bases with no gene match: 7. The CDR3 runs to 16 residues. CDR1 is SGHTA, CDR2 FQGNSA, per germline. Full variable domain (outside the CDR3, taken from reference TRBV7-2 and TRBJ2-5): GAGVSQSPSNKVTEKGKDVELRCDPISGHTALYWYRQSLGQGLEFLIYFQGNSAPDKSGLPSDRFSAERTGGSVSTLTIQRTQQEDSAVYLCASSTRLAGRQETQYFGPGTRLLVL.

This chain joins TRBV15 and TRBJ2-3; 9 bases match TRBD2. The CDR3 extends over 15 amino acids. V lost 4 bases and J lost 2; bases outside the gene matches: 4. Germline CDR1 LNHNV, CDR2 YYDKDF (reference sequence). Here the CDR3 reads CATSTRLADTDTQYF. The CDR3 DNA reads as TGTGCCACCAGCACCCGACTAGCGGACACAGATACGCAGTATTTT. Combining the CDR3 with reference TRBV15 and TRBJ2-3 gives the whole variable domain DAMVIQNPRYQVTQFGKPVTLSCSQTLNHNVMYWYQQKSSQAPKLLFHYYDKDFNNEADTPDNFQSRRPNTSFCFLDIRSPGLGDTAMYLCATSTRLADTDTQYFGPGTRLTVL.

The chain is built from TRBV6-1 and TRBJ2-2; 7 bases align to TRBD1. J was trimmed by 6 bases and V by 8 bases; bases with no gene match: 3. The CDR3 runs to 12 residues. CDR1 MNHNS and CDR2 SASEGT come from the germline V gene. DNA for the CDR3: TGTGCCAGCCAGAGGGGGCCCGGGGAGCTGTTTTTT. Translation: CASQRGPGELFF.

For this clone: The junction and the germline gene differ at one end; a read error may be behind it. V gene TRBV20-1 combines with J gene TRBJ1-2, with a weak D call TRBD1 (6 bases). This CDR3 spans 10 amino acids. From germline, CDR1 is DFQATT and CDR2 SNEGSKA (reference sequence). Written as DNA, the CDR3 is TGCAGTGCTCGCCCTGGGGGCTACCCCTTC. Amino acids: CSARPGGYPF.